This TCR beta chain was identified in a study of metastatic and nonmetastatic thyroid tumors. There are many counts of this clone. Other DNA sequences in this sample translate to the same CDR3. Every patient was untreated before thyroid surgery. The CDR3 runs to 14 residues. The V gene lost 1 base and the J gene lost 8 bases, with 13 bases spanning the gap. MiXCR was used by TCRdb to re-call the PCR reads. The sample lists some 15,000 clones; less than 30% were seen once. This sequence originates from a male donor with papillary thyroid cancer or a benign thyroid nodule (not recorded which). Some clones in this sample may be carry-over from other donors' samples. Sequenced sample: tumor tissue. J is TRBJ2-3 and V is TRBV12-3 or TRBV12-4, with D possibly matching TRBD2 (7 bases). CDR3 sequence (DNA): TGTGCCAGCAGTTTAGGGGGGGGGGCAAGTACGCAGTATTTT. As protein: CASSLGGGASTQYF.